The following is a T cell receptor (beta chain) sequence with its context. Its recognized antigen is unknown. No quality values exist for individual bases; no much larger clone is one base distant. Using the deep immunoSEQ assay, TCR CDR3 regions were amplified from genomic DNA by multiplex PCR. Genomic DNA extracted from each cell subset was distributed evenly over all wells of several immunoSEQ 96-well plates, and each plate served as one replicate. For sorted subsets, around 0.2 ug of genomic DNA, equivalent to about 30,000 T cell genomes, went into each replicate PCR. The purified libraries were quantified using a Qubit 3.0 fluorometer, sized with a Bioanalyzer 2100, and then quantified again using the KAPA Library Quantification kit. Every immunoSEQ 96-well plate was sequenced on a dedicated single-read 150-cycle Illumina NextSeq 550 flow cell. Per the authors' processing: Because the immunoSEQ output included only junctional sequences and no quality scores, the filtering could not be the same as the filtering used for full-length reads. Sequences were annotated with PyIR, a Python wrapper for IgBLAST v1.9, using IMGT germline references to assign V/J genes and CDR3. Reads with weak V/J assignments (E-value above 1e-6), missing CDR3, stop codons, out-of-frame junctions, or ambiguous translated residues were removed. A V3J clonotype was defined by an identical inferred V gene, J gene, and CDR3 amino acid sequence. To compute the percentage overlap between repertoires, the number of shared unique clonotypes was divided by the size of the smaller repertoire. RTK rarefaction, the Chao1 estimator, and Recon v2.1 estimates of unobserved clonotypes were used to assess repertoire richness. Generation probabilities were computed with OLGA for all TCRbeta clonotypes obtained by the gDNA method from several donors. TCRdb took over this immuneACCESS table, retaining in-frame rearrangements with V and J assigned. Such tables are incomplete; in checked studies, under half of the missing clones stem from an unresolved V gene, and the remainder is unexplained. V and J calls and clone size are as listed in that table; D and trimming were resolved from the DNA. This sample lists roughly 2.5 million clones; 85% to 95% were detected once. Over 0.12% of the sample is held by the ten biggest clonotypes.

The sample belongs to a study of shared clonotypes between healthy human individuals (dated by TCRdb to 2018 to 2020). Background on the whole study: Two women and a few men aged 18 to 49 years were included in the cohort. Per donor, three plates each were used for CD4 naive and CD4 memory, two for CD8 naive, and one for CD8 memory. To estimate repertoire size and how much clonotypes are shared between individuals, the study performed deep sequencing of blood TCR repertoires from roughly five healthy adults. Libraries were prepared and TCR repertoires were sequenced by different laboratories using diverse techniques, in order to increase sequencing depth and limit assay-specific biases. Leukapheresis yielded between about 0.9 and 9.5 billion PBMCs per donor.

The donors were healthy, HIV-negative adults with no recently reported acute infections or vaccinations. All donors were Caucasian adults living in Nashville, Tennessee, USA. Magnetic negative selection was used to enrich CD4+ T cells, after which naive cells were positively selected on CD45RA and the negative fraction became the memory subset. After blood collection by leukapheresis, PBMCs were isolated using Ficoll-Histopaque density gradient centrifugation and then cryopreserved in the vapor phase of liquid nitrogen. Analytical flow cytometry was used to check the purity and quantity of each magnetically sorted T cell population. Genomic DNA was isolated from each sorted fraction and quantified by UV absorbance on a Nanodrop 2000c. The germline V gene encodes CDR1 SGHAT and CDR2 FQNNGV. Inclusive of the bounding cysteine and phenylalanine, the CDR3 is 14 residues long. The read is trimmed to its CDR3 DNA, 42 bases read in frame from base 1. Clipping removes 8 bases from V and 1 base from J, with 6 as the unmatched junction base count.

Beyond this particular receptor, the publication reports: Only blood was sampled, and tissue TCR repertoires likely differ from those in blood. Incomplete sequencing was indicated by rarefaction of sorted-subset datasets, despite the large sequencing depth. Because the study included a small number of donors, the genetic and exposure-history diversity represented was limited. Pairwise subsampling led to the expectation that sequencing depth would affect the degree of clonotype sharing among donors. Larger estimated clonotype richness was generally found for naive subsets than for memory subsets. Roughly 5.2% of naive CD4, 3.5% of naive CD8, approximately 2.2% of memory CD4, and 0.35% to 0.4% of memory CD8 clonotypes were shared across several donors. Higher generation probabilities were observed for clonotypes shared by all four sorted-subset donors than for non-shared clonotypes.

This receptor was identified in a man younger than 30 in good health. This receptor chain uses TRBV11-2 and TRBJ2-5, and TRBD1 matches 8 of the central bases. Specimen: naive CD4+ T cells sorted from blood. What this sample's cell subset or site label stands for: CD45RA+ positively selected. The DNA sequence is given as TGTGCCAGCGGCTGGACAGGGCCCCAAGAGACCCAGTACTTC. It translates as CASGWTGPQETQYF.